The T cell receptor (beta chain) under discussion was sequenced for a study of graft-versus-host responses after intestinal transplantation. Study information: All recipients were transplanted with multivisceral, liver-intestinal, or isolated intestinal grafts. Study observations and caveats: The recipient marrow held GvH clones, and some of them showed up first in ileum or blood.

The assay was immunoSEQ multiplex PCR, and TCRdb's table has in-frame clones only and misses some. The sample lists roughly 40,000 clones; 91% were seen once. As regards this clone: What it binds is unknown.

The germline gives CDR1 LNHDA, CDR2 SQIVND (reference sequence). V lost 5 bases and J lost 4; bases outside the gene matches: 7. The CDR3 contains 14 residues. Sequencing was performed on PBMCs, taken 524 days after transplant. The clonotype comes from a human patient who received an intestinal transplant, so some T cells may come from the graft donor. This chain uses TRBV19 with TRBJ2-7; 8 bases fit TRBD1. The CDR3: CASSPRTGMYEQYF. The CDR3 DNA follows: TGTGCCAGTAGTCCGAGGACAGGGATGTACGAGCAGTACTTC.